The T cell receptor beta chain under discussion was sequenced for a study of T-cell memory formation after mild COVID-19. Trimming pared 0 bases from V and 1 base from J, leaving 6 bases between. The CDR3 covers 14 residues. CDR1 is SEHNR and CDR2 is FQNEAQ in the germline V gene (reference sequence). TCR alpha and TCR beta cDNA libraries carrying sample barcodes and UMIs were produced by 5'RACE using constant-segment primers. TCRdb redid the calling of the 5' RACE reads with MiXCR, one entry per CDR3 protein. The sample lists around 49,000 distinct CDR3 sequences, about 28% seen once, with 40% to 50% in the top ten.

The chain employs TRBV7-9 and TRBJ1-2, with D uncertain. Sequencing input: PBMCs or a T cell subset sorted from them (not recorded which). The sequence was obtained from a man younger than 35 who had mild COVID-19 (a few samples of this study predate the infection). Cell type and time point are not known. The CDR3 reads CASSLAPNNYGYTF. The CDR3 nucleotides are TGTGCCAGCAGCTTAGCCCCGAATAACTATGGCTACACCTTC.